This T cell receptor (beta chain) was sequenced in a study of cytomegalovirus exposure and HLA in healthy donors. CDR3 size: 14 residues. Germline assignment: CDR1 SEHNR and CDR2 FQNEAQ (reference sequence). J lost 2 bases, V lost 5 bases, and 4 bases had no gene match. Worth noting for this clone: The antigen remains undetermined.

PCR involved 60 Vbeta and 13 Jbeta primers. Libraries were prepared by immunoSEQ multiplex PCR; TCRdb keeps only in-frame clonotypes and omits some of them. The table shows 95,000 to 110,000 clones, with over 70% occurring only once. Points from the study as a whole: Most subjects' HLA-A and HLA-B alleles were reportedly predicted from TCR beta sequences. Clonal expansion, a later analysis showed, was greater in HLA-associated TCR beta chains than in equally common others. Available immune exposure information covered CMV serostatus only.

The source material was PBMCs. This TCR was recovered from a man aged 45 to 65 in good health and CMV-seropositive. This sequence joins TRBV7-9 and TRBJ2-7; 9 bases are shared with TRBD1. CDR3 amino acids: CASSHRQGAYEQYF. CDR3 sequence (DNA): TGTGCCAGCAGCCACCGACAGGGGGCCTACGAGCAGTACTTC.